These 29 T cell receptor beta chains came from one sample sequenced in a study of blood T cells in healthy people across ages. Using a J-beta primer mix together with a sample-barcoded 5' primer, a second PCR was run for roughly 7 to 11 cycles. Each CDR3 protein is one row after TCRdb ran MiXCR on the 5' RACE reads. The table shows 450,000 to 700,000 distinct CDR3 sequences, with about 25% occurring only once. The source material was blood. The receptors were gathered from a woman in her seventies in good health.

The rearrangement links TRBV29-1 to TRBJ1-2; D remains ambiguous. Germline CDR1 is SQVTM and CDR2 is ANQGSEA. The CDR3 has 14 amino acids. The CDR3 DNA is TGCACCCCTCGCCCCTCTACCGATAACTATGGCTACACCTTC. This sequence encodes CTPRPSTDNYGYTF. Full variable domain (remainder filled in from reference TRBV29-1 and TRBJ1-2): SAVISQKPSRDICQRGTSLTIQCQVDSQVTMMFWYRQQPGQSLTLIATANQGSEATYESGFVIDKFPISRPNLTFSTLTVSNMSPEDSSIYLCTPRPSTDNYGYTFGSGTRLTVV.

This chain joins TRBV12-3 or TRBV12-4 and TRBJ1-1, with D hard to call. This CDR3 is built from 13 residues. The V end lost 6 bases, the J end lost 1 base, and 9 bases lay between the germline ends. CDR3 DNA sequence: TGTGCCAGCAGACCGACACCGAACACTGAAGCTTTCTTT. It is translated as CASRPTPNTEAFF.

CDR3 region: CASSYGTEYYEQYF. CDR3 bases: TGTGCCAGCAGTTACGGGACAGAGTACTACGAGCAGTACTTC. The rearrangement links TRBV7-2 to TRBJ2-5, with 7 bases fitting TRBD1. The J call is doubtful: the DNA matches TRBJ2-7 better. CDR1 SGHTA and CDR2 FQGNSA come from the germline V gene. The CDR3 spans 14 residues.

The V and J genes are TRBV6-5 and TRBJ2-2, with a tentative D call TRBD2 (5 bases). CDR3 size: 14 residues. CDR1 is MNHEY and CDR2 is SVGAGI in the germline V gene. Trimming cost V 7 bases and J 3 bases, with 12 bases left between them. The CDR3 loop is CASTPSGHTGELFF. DNA for the CDR3: TGTGCCAGCACCCCCAGCGGTCACACCGGGGAGCTGTTTTTT.

This clonotype has just a few counts. The rearrangement uses TRBV11-3 and TRBJ1-1; D unclear. Germline lookup yields CDR1 SGHNT and CDR2 YENEEA. This CDR3 comprises 12 residues. Trimming took off 1 base at V and 7 bases at J, with 7 bases between the two ends. Here the CDR3 DNA reads TGTGCCAGCAGCTTAGCAAGTTTTGAAGCTTTCTTT. It encodes CASSLASFEAFF. Filled out from reference TRBV11-3 and TRBJ1-1, the complete variable domain reads EAGVVQSPRYKIIEKKQPVAFWCNPISGHNTLYWYLQNLGQGPELLIRYENEEAVDDSQLPKDRFSAERLKGVDSTLKIQPAELGDSAVYLCASSLASFEAFFGQGTRLTVV.

Points on this clonotype: One end of the junction does not line up with germline, which may come from a read error. V gene TRBV6-5 combines with J gene TRBJ1-4; the D gene is possibly TRBD1 (5 bases). CDR1 is MNHEY, CDR2 SVGAGI, per germline. This CDR3 has 17 amino acids. The chain's CDR3 is CASSYEVRGVTNGKLFF. CDR3 coding DNA: TGTGCCAGCAGTTACGAGGTCCGAGGGGTAACTAATGGAAAACTGTTTTTT.

V is TRBV12-3 or TRBV12-4 and J is TRBJ1-6; no firm D call. The CDR3 has 13 residues. V was cut by 5 bases and J by 14 bases, with 16 bases left in between. In DNA, the CDR3 is TGTGCCAGCAGTCTCCGCCCTGTTTGGGCCCTCCACTTT. It translates to CASSLRPVWALHF.

This chain joins TRBV29-1 and TRBJ2-5; D may be TRBD2 (6 bases). The CDR3 spans 13 residues. Trimming took 4 bases from V and 2 from J, leaving 11 bases between them. From germline, CDR1 is SQVTM and CDR2 ANQGSEA. This chain's CDR3 is CSVAREAQETQYF. In nucleotides, the CDR3 is TGCAGCGTTGCCAGGGAGGCTCAAGAGACCCAGTACTTC. The full variable domain, in which reference TRBV29-1 and TRBJ2-5 provide the parts outside the CDR3, is SAVISQKPSRDICQRGTSLTIQCQVDSQVTMMFWYRQQPGQSLTLIATANQGSEATYESGFVIDKFPISRPNLTFSTLTVSNMSPEDSSIYLCSVAREAQETQYFGPGTRLLVL.

The CDR3 sequence: CSAREGVGYTF. The CDR3 DNA reads TGCAGTGCTAGAGAAGGGGTTGGCTACACCTTC. The chain uses TRBV20-1 and TRBJ1-2; TRBD1 is a possible D gene (5 bases). The CDR3 length is 11 residues. V was clipped by 0 bases and J by 7 bases, with 6 bases between them. CDR1 and CDR2 from the germline V gene are DFQATT and SNEGSKA (reference sequence).

The V gene is TRBV7-2, the J gene TRBJ1-1; a possible D gene is TRBD1 (6 bases). Per the germline V gene, CDR1 is SGHTA and CDR2 is FQGNSA. Trimming took off 5 bases at V and 8 bases at J, with 15 bases between the two ends. This CDR3 contains 13 residues. CDR3 sequence (DNA): TGTGCCAGCAGCCCCAGACAGGTGCTGGAAGCTTTCTTT. It translates to CASSPRQVLEAFF.

This rearrangement joins TRBV20-1 to TRBJ1-1, with D maybe TRBD1 (5 bases). Germline-derived CDR1 and CDR2 are DFQATT and SNEGSKA (reference sequence). V was shortened by 5 bases and J by 5 bases, with 24 bases between the two germline ends. The CDR3 spans 16 residues. This CDR3 reads CSAGLEGPNVGTEAFF. The CDR3 DNA reads as TGCAGTGCTGGCCTCGAGGGGCCGAATGTGGGGACTGAAGCTTTCTTT.

The gene calls are TRBV6-6 and TRBJ2-3; 10 bases line up with TRBD2. The ends lost 4 bases at V and 4 bases at J; junction bases unmatched: 8. From germline, CDR1 is MNHNY and CDR2 SVGAGI (reference sequence). This CDR3 contains 16 residues. Written as DNA, the CDR3 is TGTGCCAGCAGTTCCTATAGCGGGAGGCTCGCAGATACGCAGTATTTT. Translated: CASSSYSGRLADTQYF.

Concerning this clonotype: An end of the junction does not agree with germline; a read error may underlie this. V is TRBV5-1 and J is TRBJ2-1, with D possibly being TRBD2 (6 bases). Per the germline V gene, CDR1 is SGHRS and CDR2 is YFSETQ. This CDR3 region has 13 residues. The CDR3 here is CASTPGELPQSVF. CDR3 sequence (DNA): TGCGCCAGCACCCCGGGAGAACTTCCCCAGAGCGTCTTC.

This chain links TRBV20-1 with TRBJ1-3; TRBD1 might be the D (5 bases). Germline V lookup: CDR1 DFQATT, CDR2 SNEGSKA (reference sequence). Trimming removed 3 bases at V and 0 bases at J, with 27 bases between. The CDR3 has 20 residues. The CDR3 sequence is CSASSPYKGTDNLSGNTIYF. The CDR3 nucleotides read TGCAGTGCTAGCTCCCCCTATAAGGGGACGGATAATCTCTCTGGAAACACCATATATTTT.

V is TRBV13 and J is TRBJ2-3, with D uncertain. CDR3 length: 14 amino acids. The V gene's germline CDR1 is PRHDT and CDR2 FYEKMQ (reference sequence). Trimming stripped 3 bases from V and 2 bases from J, with 9 bases between. The CDR3 DNA sequence: TGTGCCAGCAGCTTTGGCAGGCCCACAGATACGCAGTATTTT. Protein product: CASSFGRPTDTQYF.

The chain has TRBV12-3 or TRBV12-4 and TRBJ2-3; TRBD1 matches 7 bases. V trimming: 6 bases; J trimming: 8 bases; junction bases outside the gene matches: 8. The CDR3 sequence is 13 residues long. In DNA, the CDR3 is TGTGCCAGCAGAAATCCAGGGGGAGTTACGCAGTATTTT. As protein: CASRNPGGVTQYF.

This clonotype was detected a few times. The junction departs from the called germline gene at one end, perhaps through a read error. The chain has TRBV9 and TRBJ2-3; TRBD2 is a possible D gene (6 bases). The CDR3 has 15 amino acids. The germline gives CDR1 SGDLS, CDR2 YYNGEE. The CDR3 coding sequence is TGTGCCAGCAACGTCGGGGCGGGGAGCACCGATACGCAGTATTTT. Translating gives CASNVGAGSTDTQYF. The full variable domain, in which reference TRBV9 and TRBJ2-3 provide the parts outside the CDR3, is DSGVTQTPKHLITATGQRVTLRCSPRSGDLSVYWYQQSLDQGLQFLIQYYNGEERAKGNILERFSAQQFPDLHSELNLSSLELGDSALYFCASNVGAGSTDTQYFGPGTRLTVL.

The rearrangement joins TRBV24-1 to TRBJ2-5; tentatively, D is TRBD1 or TRBD2 (5 bases each). The CDR3 is 16 residues long. Trimming left V 5 bases short and J 3 bases short, with 18 bases between. Germline CDR1 reads KGHDR; CDR2 reads SFDVKD. CDR3 sequence reads: CATSGVTGAPKETQYF. The DNA for the CDR3 is TGTGCCACCAGTGGGGTAACCGGGGCACCCAAAGAGACCCAGTACTTC.

This clonotype was found a few times. V is TRBV20-1 and J is TRBJ1-4; no clear D. The V end was cut by 6 bases, the J end by 0 bases, with 8 bases between. The CDR3 has 13 amino acids. CDR1 DFQATT and CDR2 SNEGSKA come from the germline V gene (reference sequence). The CDR3 is CSAPSPTNEKLFF. The CDR3 region has the DNA TGCAGTGCCCCCAGTCCAACTAATGAAAAACTGTTTTTT.

This clonotype was observed a few times. The chain recombines TRBV30 with TRBJ2-5, with unresolved D. The germline CDR1 and CDR2 sequences are GTSNPN and SVGIG (reference sequence). This CDR3 region has 14 residues. Trimming shortened V by 0 bases and J by 2 bases, and 10 bases separated the two germline ends. CDR3 coding DNA: TGTGCCTGGAGTGTAATTGGCAGGCAAGAGACCCAGTACTTC. Translating gives CAWSVIGRQETQYF.

This chain links TRBV7-2 with TRBJ1-2; D is possibly TRBD1 (5 bases). The germline CDR1 and CDR2 sequences are SGHTA and FQGNSA. V dropped 7 bases and J dropped 8 bases, with 14 bases sitting between them. The CDR3 covers 12 residues. CDR3 region: CASTHGDEGYTF. CDR3 DNA: TGTGCCAGCACACACGGGGACGAAGGCTACACCTTC. The variable domain in full, with the rest retrieved from reference TRBV7-2 and TRBJ1-2, is GAGVSQSPSNKVTEKGKDVELRCDPISGHTALYWYRQSLGQGLEFLIYFQGNSAPDKSGLPSDRFSAERTGGSVSTLTIQRTQQEDSAVYLCASTHGDEGYTFGSGTRLTVV.

V gene TRBV11-2 combines with J gene TRBJ1-1; a possible D gene is TRBD1 (5 bases). Germline V CDR1 and CDR2: SGHAT, FQNNGV. The CDR3 totals 12 residues. V lost 5 bases, J lost 4 bases, and 8 bases lay in between. DNA for the CDR3: TGTGCCAGCAGCCGGGACCGCACTGAAGCTTTCTTT. Translating gives CASSRDRTEAFF.

This chain connects TRBV20-1 to TRBJ2-5; possibly TRBD2 for D (7 bases). Trimming stripped 6 bases from V and 5 bases from J, with 13 bases between. This CDR3 is built from 12 residues. Per the germline V gene, CDR1 is DFQATT and CDR2 is SNEGSKA (reference sequence). Written as DNA, the CDR3 is TGCAGTGCGTTGGGGGGGCCTGAGACCCAGTACTTC. Encoded protein: CSALGGPETQYF.

This clonotype was detected only a few times. The rearrangement joins TRBV7-8 to TRBJ1-1; the D gene is possibly TRBD1 (6 bases). Germline values: CDR1 SGHVS, CDR2 FQNEAQ. With 5 bases removed from V and 4 bases from J, the gap between germline ends came to 17 bases. The CDR3 extends over 15 amino acids. The CDR3, as DNA: TGTGCCAGCAGCACGGGGACACGGACGGTCACTGAAGCTTTCTTT. It is translated as CASSTGTRTVTEAFF.

This clonotype appeared a single time. V gene TRBV5-1 combines with J gene TRBJ1-2, with a possible D match to TRBD1 (5 bases). This CDR3 contains 14 residues. The germline V gene encodes CDR1 SGHRS and CDR2 YFSETQ. Trimming took 3 bases from V and 8 from J, leaving 17 bases between them. As DNA, the CDR3 is TGCGCCAGCAGCTCCCGGGACGGTAATCTAGGCTACACCTTC. Translated, it gives CASSSRDGNLGYTF.

The V gene is TRBV20-1, the J gene TRBJ2-3, with D possibly being TRBD1 or TRBD2 (5 bases each). This CDR3 is 12 amino acids long. Per germline, CDR1 DFQATT and CDR2 SNEGSKA (reference sequence). The V end lost 5 bases, the J end lost 7 bases, and 13 bases lay between the germline ends. The CDR3 DNA is TGCAGTGCTGGGAGAGGGGCGAATACGCAGTATTTT. This translates into CSAGRGANTQYF.

CDR3 DNA sequence: TGTGCCAGCAGTGTCGGCGGGGCGAATGAAAAACTGTTTTTT. It specifies CASSVGGANEKLFF. The rearrangement links TRBV6-1 to TRBJ1-4; D may be TRBD1 (5 bases). The CDR3 spans 14 residues. Trimming pared 4 bases from V and 5 bases from J, leaving 11 bases between. CDR1 MNHNS and CDR2 SASEGT come from the germline V gene.

This clonotype was counted a few times. The V call is TRBV20-1, the J call TRBJ2-3; D is undetermined. The CDR3 spans 13 residues. Germline values: CDR1 DFQATT, CDR2 SNEGSKA (reference sequence). Trimming took off 6 bases at V and 3 bases at J, with 13 bases between the two ends. The CDR3 protein is CSATPTQTDTQYF. In nucleotides, the CDR3 is TGCAGTGCCACCCCGACCCAGACAGATACGCAGTATTTT.

Written as DNA, the CDR3 is TGCGCCAGCAGCTCTCTCGGACAGGCCTACAATGAGCAGTTCTTC. The encoded protein is CASSSLGQAYNEQFF. This chain uses TRBV5-1 with TRBJ2-1; 7 bases are a match to TRBD1. The CDR3 runs to 15 residues. Germline CDR1 is SGHRS and CDR2 is YFSETQ. Losses at the gene ends were 3 bases for V and 2 bases for J; bases not matched to a gene: 5.